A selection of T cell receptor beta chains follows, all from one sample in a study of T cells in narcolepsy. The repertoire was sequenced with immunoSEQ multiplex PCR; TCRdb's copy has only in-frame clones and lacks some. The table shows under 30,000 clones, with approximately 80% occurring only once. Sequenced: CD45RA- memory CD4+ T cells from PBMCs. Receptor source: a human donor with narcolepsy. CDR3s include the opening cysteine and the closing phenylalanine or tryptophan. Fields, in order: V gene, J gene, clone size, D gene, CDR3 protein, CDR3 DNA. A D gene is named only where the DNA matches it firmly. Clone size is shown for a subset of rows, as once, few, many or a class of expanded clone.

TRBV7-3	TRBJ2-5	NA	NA	CASSLAREETQYF	TGTGCCAGCAGCTTAGCCAGGGAAGAGACCCAGTACTTC
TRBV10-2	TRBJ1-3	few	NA	CASSIQTGGGNTIYF	TGCGCCAGCAGTATACAGACAGGAGGTGGAAACACCATATATTTT
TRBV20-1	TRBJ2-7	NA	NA	CSASRVPEQYF	TGCAGTGCTAGCCGTGTACCCGAGCAGTACTTC
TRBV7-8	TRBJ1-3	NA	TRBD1	CASSATGGGGNTIYF	TGTGCCAGCAGCGCTACAGGGGGCGGCGGAAACACCATATATTTT
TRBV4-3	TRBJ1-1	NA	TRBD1	CASSQSTGTTEAFF	TGCGCCAGCAGCCAATCGACAGGGACCACTGAAGCTTTCTTT
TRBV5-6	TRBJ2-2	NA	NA	CASSLVAGGPRSGELFF	TGTGCCAGCAGCTTGGTAGCAGGGGGGCCTCGTTCCGGGGAGCTGTTTTTT
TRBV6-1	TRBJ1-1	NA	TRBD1	CASSAQGVVTEAFF	TGTGCCAGCAGTGCACAGGGGGTGGTCACTGAAGCTTTCTTT
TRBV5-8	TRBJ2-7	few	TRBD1	CASSARTGTDYSYEQYF	TGTGCCAGCAGCGCACGGACCGGGACAGATTACTCCTACGAGCAGTACTTC
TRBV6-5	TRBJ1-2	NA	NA	CASSEESHGYTF	TGTGCCAGCAGTGAAGAGAGCCATGGCTACACCTTC
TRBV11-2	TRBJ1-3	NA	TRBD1	CASRISGGRDTIYF	TGTGCCAGCAGGATTTCAGGGGGAAGGGACACCATATATTTT
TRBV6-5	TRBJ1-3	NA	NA	CASSASSSGNTIYF	TGTGCCAGCAGCGCCAGTTCCTCTGGAAACACCATATATTTT
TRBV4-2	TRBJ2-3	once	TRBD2	CASSQARGQAGADTQYF	TGTGCCAGCAGCCAAGCTAGGGGACAAGCGGGGGCAGATACGCAGTATTTT
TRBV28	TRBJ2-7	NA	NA	CASSWDLARLEQYF	TGTGCCAGCAGTTGGGACCTCGCAAGGTTGGAGCAGTACTTC
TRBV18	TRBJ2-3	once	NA	CASSPRGSVDTQYF	TGTGCCAGCTCACCAAGAGGTTCAGTGGATACGCAGTATTTT
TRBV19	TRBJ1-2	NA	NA	CASSTGTAGSYGYTF	TGTGCCAGTAGCACCGGGACTGCTGGCTCCTATGGCTACACCTTC
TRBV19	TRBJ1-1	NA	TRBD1	CASSTRQGRTEAFF	TGTGCCAGTAGTACTAGACAGGGGAGGACTGAAGCTTTCTTT
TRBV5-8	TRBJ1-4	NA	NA	CASSQQGANEKLFF	TGTGCCAGCAGCCAACAGGGAGCGAATGAAAAACTGTTTTTT
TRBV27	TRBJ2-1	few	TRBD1	CASSHGQGTNEQFF	TGTGCCAGCAGTCACGGACAGGGGACGAATGAGCAGTTCTTC
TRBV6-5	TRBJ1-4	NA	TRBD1	CASRPTGENEKLFF	TGTGCCAGCAGGCCGACAGGGGAAAATGAAAAACTGTTTTTT
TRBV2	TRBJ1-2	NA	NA	CASRESESVYGYTF	TGTGCCAGCAGAGAGAGCGAATCCGTCTATGGCTACACCTTC
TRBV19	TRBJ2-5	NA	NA	CASSIGQGQETQYF	TGTGCCAGTAGTATTGGGCAGGGTCAAGAGACCCAGTACTTC
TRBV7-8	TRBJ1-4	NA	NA	CASSPEAVTNEKLFF	TGTGCCAGCAGCCCAGAGGCCGTAACAAATGAAAAACTGTTTTTT
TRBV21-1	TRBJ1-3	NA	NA	CASSKEIKRSGQGSGNTIYF	TGTGCCAGCAGCAAAGAGATAAAAAGGTCGGGACAGGGCTCTGGAAACACCATATATTTT
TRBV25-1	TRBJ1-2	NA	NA	CASSGSTGTNYGYTF	TGTGCCAGCAGTGGCTCAACGGGGACTAACTATGGCTACACCTTC
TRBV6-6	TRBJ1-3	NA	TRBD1	CASSFGTGVRNTIYF	TGTGCCAGCAGTTTCGGGACAGGGGTTAGAAACACCATATATTTT
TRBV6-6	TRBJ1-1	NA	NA	CASSYSKERGAFF	TGTGCCAGCAGTTACTCAAAGGAGAGAGGAGCTTTCTTT
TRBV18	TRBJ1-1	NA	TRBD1	CASSMAGTGVGNTEAFF	TGTGCCAGCTCAATGGCCGGGACAGGGGTTGGGAACACTGAAGCTTTCTTT
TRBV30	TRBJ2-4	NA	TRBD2	CAWRPGPRGGIQYF	TGTGCCTGGAGACCCGGGCCCCGGGGGGGCATTCAGTACTTC
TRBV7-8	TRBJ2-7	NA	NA	CASSLAGTYEQYF	TGTGCCAGCAGCTTAGCTGGCACCTACGAGCAGTACTTC
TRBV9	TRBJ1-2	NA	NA	CASSVEAGRGYTF	TGTGCCAGCAGCGTAGAGGCGGGTCGCGGCTACACCTTC
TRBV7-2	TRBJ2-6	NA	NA	CASSPEVSGANVLTF	TGTGCCAGCAGCCCTGAAGTCTCTGGGGCCAACGTCCTGACTTTC
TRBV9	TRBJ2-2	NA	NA	CASSVGMIRGGGELFF	TGTGCCAGCAGCGTAGGGATGATCAGGGGTGGCGGGGAGCTGTTTTTT
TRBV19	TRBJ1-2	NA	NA	CASSIRSNYGYTF	TGTGCCAGTAGTATCCGGTCTAACTATGGCTACACCTTC
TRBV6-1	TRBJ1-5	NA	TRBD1	CASRAGTGSNQPQHF	TGTGCCAGCAGGGCGGGGACAGGAAGCAATCAGCCCCAGCATTTT
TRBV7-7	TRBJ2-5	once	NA	CASSTPLGSQETQYF	TGTGCCAGCAGCACCCCCCTAGGGAGCCAAGAGACCCAGTACTTC
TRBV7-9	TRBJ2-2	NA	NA	CASSLTRGSGELFF	TGTGCCAGCAGCTTAACTAGGGGATCCGGGGAGCTGTTTTTT
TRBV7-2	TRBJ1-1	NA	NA	CASAGTLSRNTEAFF	TGTGCCAGTGCCGGGACGCTCTCCAGAAACACTGAAGCTTTCTTT
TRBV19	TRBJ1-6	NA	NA	CASTGRDSYNSPLHF	TGTGCCAGTACTGGCCGAGACTCCTATAATTCACCCCTCCACTTT
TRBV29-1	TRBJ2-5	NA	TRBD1	CSVAGTGGRQTQYF	TGCAGCGTTGCGGGGACAGGGGGTCGACAGACCCAGTACTTC
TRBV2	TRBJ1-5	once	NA	CASRNDNQPQHF	TGTGCCAGCAGGAACGACAATCAGCCCCAGCATTTT
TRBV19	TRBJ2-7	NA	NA	CASSPGGGYEQYF	TGTGCCAGTAGTCCCGGAGGTGGTTACGAGCAGTACTTC
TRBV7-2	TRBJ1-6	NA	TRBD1	CASSSNGQENNSPLHF	TGTGCCAGCAGCTCAAACGGACAGGAGAATAATTCACCCCTCCACTTT
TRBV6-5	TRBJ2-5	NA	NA	CASSLRQTQETQYF	TGTGCCAGCAGTCTTCGACAGACTCAAGAGACCCAGTACTTC
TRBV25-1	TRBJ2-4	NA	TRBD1	CASSATGEKNIQYF	TGTGCCAGCAGTGCCACAGGGGAGAAAAACATTCAGTACTTC
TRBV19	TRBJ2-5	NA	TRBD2	CASSNSGEQETQYF	TGTGCCAGTAGTAATAGCGGGGAACAAGAGACCCAGTACTTC
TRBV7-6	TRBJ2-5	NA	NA	CASSPSLGGQPLLETQYF	TGTGCCAGCAGCCCCTCTCTTGGGGGGCAGCCGTTGTTGGAGACCCAGTACTTC
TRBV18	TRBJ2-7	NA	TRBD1	CASSLASGTGFYEQYF	TGTGCCAGCTCACTAGCCTCCGGGACAGGGTTCTACGAGCAGTACTTC
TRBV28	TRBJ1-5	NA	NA	CASTPKQERNQPQHF	TGTGCCAGCACTCCCAAACAGGAGAGGAATCAGCCCCAGCATTTT
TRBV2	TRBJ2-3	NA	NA	CASSGGLSTDTQYF	TGTGCCAGCAGTGGCGGATTGAGCACAGATACGCAGTATTTT
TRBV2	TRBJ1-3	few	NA	CASSRGSGNTIYF	TGTGCCAGCAGTCGGGGCTCTGGAAACACCATATATTTT
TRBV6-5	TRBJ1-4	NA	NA	CASRADVGTNEKLFF	TGTGCCAGCAGGGCAGACGTAGGAACTAATGAAAAACTGTTTTTT
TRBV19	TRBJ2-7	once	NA	CASKRDTSSYEQYF	TGTGCCAGTAAGAGGGACACCAGCTCCTACGAGCAGTACTTC
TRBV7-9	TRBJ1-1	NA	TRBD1	CASSLSRTGNTEAFF	TGTGCCAGCAGCTTATCTAGGACAGGTAACACTGAAGCTTTCTTT
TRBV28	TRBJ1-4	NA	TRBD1	CASVDRQGVLEKLFF	TGTGCCAGCGTTGATCGGCAGGGGGTATTGGAAAAACTGTTTTTT
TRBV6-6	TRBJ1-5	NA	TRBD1	CASTGDNQPQHF	TGTGCCAGTACAGGGGACAATCAGCCCCAGCATTTT
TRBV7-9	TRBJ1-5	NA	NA	CASSPGDSSNQPQHF	TGTGCCAGCAGCCCAGGTGACAGTTCCAATCAGCCCCAGCATTTT
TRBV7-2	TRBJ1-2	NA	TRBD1	CASSLDGQGTYGYTF	TGTGCCAGCAGCCTCGACGGACAGGGGACCTATGGCTACACCTTC
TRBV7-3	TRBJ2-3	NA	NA	CASSLGRSTDTQYF	TGTGCCAGCAGCTTAGGGCGCTCCACGGATACGCAGTATTTT